This paragraph reports one TCR beta chain. V gave up 6 bases and J gave up 0 bases; unmatched junction bases: 7. CDR3 size: 15 residues. The germline V gene has CDR1 LGHDT and CDR2 YNNKEL (reference sequence). The data stem from a study of blood T cell repertoires in COVID-19. Assay used: immunoSEQ multiplex PCR; TCRdb lists only in-frame clones, some missing. The data show 200,000 to 300,000 clones, about four fifths seen once. V usage is TRBV3-1 (or the pseudogene TRBV3-2) and J usage is TRBJ1-2, with 7 positions matching TRBD1. Sequencing was performed on PBMCs or T cells enriched from blood (not recorded which). The source is a woman aged 40-49 years who had been exposed to COVID-19. The CDR3 region has the DNA TGTGCCAGCAGAAATCAGGGGACAGCTAACTATGGCTACACCTTC. Protein sequence: CASRNQGTANYGYTF.